A selection of T cell receptor beta chains follows, all from one sample in a study of blood T cell repertoires in COVID-19. Profiling relied on immunoSEQ multiplex PCR, and the TCRdb table lists in-frame clones only, not all of them. The sample yields around 90,000 clones, about 80% seen once. Sequencing used peripheral blood. The receptors come from a human donor in a cohort sampled during active COVID-19. CDR3s include the opening cysteine and the closing phenylalanine or tryptophan. Fields, in order: clone size, D gene, J gene, V gene, CDR3 protein, CDR3 DNA. The D gene is left open where the match is weak. The size of a clone is reported for some rows only, either as once, few or many, or as a class for expanded clones.

.	TRBD1	TRBJ2-7	TRBV11-2	CASSPIRDRASYEQYF	TGTGCCAGCAGCCCAATCCGGGACAGGGCGTCCTACGAGCAGTACTTC
.	TRBD1	TRBJ1-5	TRBV6-5	CASSPQGVNQPQHF	TGTGCCAGCAGCCCCCAGGGGGTCAATCAGCCCCAGCATTTT
.	.	TRBJ1-3	TRBV4-2	CASSQAGDSGNTIYF	TGTGCCAGCAGCCAAGCAGGCGACTCTGGAAACACCATATATTTT
.	TRBD1	TRBJ1-3	TRBV9	CASSDWDRAPSGNTIYF	TGTGCCAGCAGCGACTGGGACAGGGCTCCCTCTGGAAACACCATATATTTT
.	TRBD1	TRBJ1-6	TRBV5-4	CASSLGDSNSPLHF	TGTGCCAGCAGCTTGGGGGACAGTAATTCACCCCTCCACTTT
.	TRBD1	TRBJ2-7	TRBV5-1	CASSRDRAHSYEQYF	TGCGCCAGCAGCCGGGACAGGGCGCACTCCTACGAGCAGTACTTC
.	TRBD1	TRBJ1-1	TRBV19	CASSAGTANTEAFF	TGTGCCAGTAGTGCCGGGACAGCGAACACTGAAGCTTTCTTT
.	TRBD1	TRBJ2-3	TRBV4-1	CASSQRTGGDTQYF	TGCGCCAGCAGCCAGCGGACAGGGGGCGATACGCAGTATTTT
.	.	TRBJ2-1	TRBV21-1	CASSKAPGLLEQFF	TGTGCCAGCAGCAAAGCCCCGGGACTACTTGAGCAGTTCTTC
few	.	TRBJ1-1	TRBV5-1	CASSVERNTEAFF	TGCGCCAGCAGCGTGGAGAGAAACACTGAAGCTTTCTTT
.	.	TRBJ2-7	TRBV25-1	CASSTEAPEQYF	TGTGCCAGCAGCACTGAGGCTCCCGAGCAGTACTTC
.	.	TRBJ1-1	TRBV28	CASGGGVLEAFF	TGTGCCAGTGGCGGGGGGGTGCTTGAAGCTTTCTTT
few	.	TRBJ1-6	TRBV12-3/TRBV12-4	CASGAGSPLHF	TGTGCCAGTGGGGCAGGCTCACCCCTCCACTTT
once	.	TRBJ1-4	TRBV27	CASSFYGSGRELFF	TGTGCCAGCAGTTTCTACGGGTCAGGGAGGGAACTGTTTTTT
.	TRBD1	TRBJ1-4	TRBV12-3/TRBV12-4	CASSDRGYEKLFF	TGTGCCAGCTCCGACAGGGGCTATGAAAAACTGTTTTTT
.	TRBD1	TRBJ2-6	TRBV19	CASSTGTGGVGANVLTF	TGTGCCAGTAGTACCGGGACAGGGGGCGTTGGGGCCAACGTCCTGACTTTC
.	TRBD2	TRBJ2-7	TRBV12-5	CASGLATSGRAAEQYF	TGTGCTAGTGGTTTGGCTACTAGCGGGAGGGCCGCCGAGCAGTACTTC
.	TRBD1	TRBJ2-7	TRBV5-1	CASSPQQGGEQYF	TGCGCCAGCAGCCCGCAACAGGGGGGCGAGCAGTACTTC
.	TRBD1	TRBJ1-1	TRBV28	CASSFPTGLNTEAFF	TGTGCCAGCAGTTTCCCGACAGGGCTCAACACTGAAGCTTTCTTT
.	.	TRBJ1-1	TRBV12-3/TRBV12-4	CASSLGGMTEAFF	TGTGCCAGCAGTTTAGGCGGAATGACTGAAGCTTTCTTT
.	.	TRBJ2-7	TRBV6-5	CASSYSQGTPYEQYF	TGTGCCAGCAGTTACTCTCAGGGGACCCCCTACGAGCAGTACTTC
.	TRBD2	TRBJ2-7	TRBV5-1	CASSLSQRDYEQYF	TGCGCCAGCAGCTTGAGCCAGCGGGACTACGAGCAGTACTTC
.	TRBD2	TRBJ2-4	TRBV7-2	CASSFVGGSKNIQYF	TGTGCCAGCAGCTTTGTGGGAGGGAGCAAAAACATTCAGTACTTC
few	.	TRBJ2-7	TRBV28	CASSTYYEQYF	TGTGCCAGCAGTACCTACTACGAGCAGTACTTC
.	.	TRBJ2-3	TRBV28	CASRQGTFRGDTQYF	TGTGCCAGCAGACAAGGGACCTTCCGGGGGGATACGCAGTATTTT
.	TRBD1	TRBJ1-4	TRBV30	CAWSKGQGAEKLFF	TGTGCCTGGAGTAAGGGACAGGGGGCTGAAAAACTGTTTTTT
once	.	TRBJ2-5	TRBV5-4	CASSPTPEGQETQYF	TGTGCCAGCAGCCCCACCCCGGAGGGCCAAGAGACCCAGTACTTC
.	TRBD1	TRBJ1-4	TRBV5-1	CASSWDRAEGKLFF	TGCGCCAGCAGCTGGGACAGGGCGGAGGGAAAACTGTTTTTT
.	.	TRBJ1-2	TRBV10-3	CAISETDRTYGYTF	TGTGCCATCAGTGAGACCGACAGGACCTATGGCTACACCTTC
.	.	TRBJ2-5	TRBV2	CASNRDGETQYF	TGTGCCAGCAACAGGGATGGGGAGACCCAGTACTTC
.	TRBD2	TRBJ2-7	TRBV28	CATRGGSYEQYF	TGTGCCACTAGGGGAGGGAGCTACGAGCAGTACTTC
.	TRBD1	TRBJ2-7	TRBV28	CASKWTGATYEQYF	TGTGCCAGCAAGTGGACAGGCGCAACCTACGAGCAGTACTTC
.	.	TRBJ1-2	TRBV5-1	CASSRGFRGYTF	TGCGCCAGCAGTCGAGGGTTCCGGGGCTACACCTTC
.	.	TRBJ1-1	TRBV6-5	CASSRPSGVTEAFF	TGTGCCAGCAGTCGACCATCGGGGGTCACTGAAGCTTTCTTT
.	TRBD2	TRBJ2-7	TRBV3-1/TRBV3-2	CASSQGGGISSYEQYF	TGTGCCAGCAGCCAGGGGGGGGGAATCAGCTCCTACGAGCAGTACTTC
.	.	TRBJ1-1	TRBV6-6	CASSWENNEAFF	TGTGCCAGCAGTTGGGAGAATAATGAAGCTTTCTTT
.	.	TRBJ2-2	TRBV19	CASRSYREMTGELFF	TGTGCCAGTAGAAGCTACAGGGAGATGACCGGGGAGCTGTTTTTT
few	.	TRBJ1-2	TRBV7-9	CASSPLTDGYTF	TGTGCCAGCAGCCCCTTGACAGACGGCTACACCTTC
.	TRBD2	TRBJ2-7	TRBV15	CATSRDILAGGYEQYF	TGTGCCACCAGCAGAGATATTCTAGCGGGAGGGTACGAGCAGTACTTC
.	.	TRBJ2-7	TRBV4-2	CASSQGEGQTYEQYF	TGTGCCAGCAGCCAAGGCGAAGGACAGACCTACGAGCAGTACTTC
.	.	TRBJ1-1	TRBV30	CAWSVSGEAFF	TGTGCCTGGAGTGTATCGGGTGAAGCTTTCTTT
few	TRBD2	TRBJ2-7	TRBV2	CATLGGTSTRSSYEQYF	TGTGCCACCCTAGGGGGGACTAGCACTAGGAGCTCCTACGAGCAGTACTTC
.	.	TRBJ2-3	TRBV7-9	CASSTHRVEDTQYF	TGTGCCAGCAGCACGCACAGGGTGGAAGATACGCAGTATTTT
.	.	TRBJ1-2	TRBV10-3	CAISEYSYGYTF	TGTGCCATCAGTGAATACAGCTATGGCTACACCTTC
.	TRBD1	TRBJ1-1	TRBV6-5	CASSYSGQGHTEAFF	TGTGCCAGCAGTTACTCGGGACAGGGGCACACTGAAGCTTTCTTT
.	.	TRBJ2-6	TRBV18	CATSVLANVLTF	TGTGCCACCAGCGTACTGGCCAACGTCCTGACTTTC